The 13 T cell receptor beta chains reported below all come from one sample, sequenced in a study of prognosis after radiotherapy for stage I lung cancer. The TCR beta CDR3 region was amplified from genomic DNA, with two rounds of multiplex PCR being used for the amplification. First-round PCR amplification was performed with primers specific to each TRBV and TRBJ gene. TCRdb re-called the multiplex PCR reads through MiXCR, storing one row per CDR3 protein. The sample has around 60,000 distinct CDR3 sequences; approximately 25% are singletons. This specimen consisted of PBMCs, obtained before or after stereotactic body radiation therapy (not recorded which). Receptor source: a donor aged 50 or older with non-small cell lung cancer.

This clonotype was recorded at least ten times. This rearrangement joins TRBV6-1 to TRBJ1-5, with D uncertain. V was shortened by 4 bases and J by 5 bases, with 9 bases between the two germline ends. CDR1 MNHNS and CDR2 SASEGT come from the germline V gene. This CDR3 has 13 amino acids. The CDR3, as DNA: TGTGCCAGCAGTGGGTGGCGAGATCAGCCCCAGCATTTT. Translated, it gives CASSGWRDQPQHF.

This clonotype has a count of ten or more. The chain employs TRBV4-1 and TRBJ2-6; 10 nucleotides line up with TRBD1. Germline assignment: CDR1 MGHRA and CDR2 YSYEKL. The J segment lost 1 base and the V segment lost 0 bases, leaving 0 bases of the junction unmatched. CDR3 size: 17 residues. CDR3 nucleotide sequence: TGCGCCAGCAGCCAAGAGGGACAGGGGTCTGGGGCCAACGTCCTGACTTTC. Translating it yields CASSQEGQGSGANVLTF.

There are many counts of this clonotype. V gene TRBV5-4 combines with J gene TRBJ1-3; TRBD1 is a possible D gene (5 bases). V was clipped by 0 bases and J by 2 bases, with 12 bases between them. In germline, CDR1 is SGHNT, CDR2 YYREEE (reference sequence). The CDR3 extends over 16 amino acids. The CDR3 DNA follows: TGTGCCAGCAGCTTGGTCGGGGGGAGAGCTGGAAACACCATATATTTT. Amino acids: CASSLVGGRAGNTIYF.

This clonotype was counted between two and nine times. The J gene is TRBJ2-5, the V gene TRBV4-3, with D perhaps matching TRBD2 (6 bases). V was trimmed by 1 base and J by 5 bases, leaving 11 bases between them. CDR3 length: 14 residues. Germline V CDR1 and CDR2: LGHNA, YSLEER. CDR3 sequence (DNA): TGCGCCAGCAGCCAAGTCCTAGCGCGGGAGACCCAGTACTTC. Protein product: CASSQVLARETQYF.

The chain has TRBV2 and TRBJ2-3; D perhaps matches TRBD1 (6 bases). V lost 8 bases to trimming and J lost 5 bases, with 17 bases between them. The germline V gene has CDR1 SNHLY and CDR2 FYNNEI. The CDR3 spans 14 residues. DNA of the CDR3: TGTGCCAGCTTTTTCGGGACACCGCGAGATACGCAGTATTTT. As protein: CASFFGTPRDTQYF. The full variable domain, completed using reference TRBV2 and TRBJ2-3, is EPEVTQTPSHQVTQMGQEVILRCVPISNHLYFYWYRQILGQKVEFLVSFYNNEISEKSEIFDDQFSVERPDGSNFTLKIRSTKLEDSAMYFCASFFGTPRDTQYFGPGTRLTVL.

There are a few counts of this clonotype. A much larger clone differs by one base, so this may be a read error. The chain has TRBV7-3 and TRBJ1-5; D gene ambiguous. Trimming pared 7 bases from V and 10 bases from J, leaving 5 bases between. Per germline, CDR1 SGHTA and CDR2 FQGTGA. This CDR3 spans 9 amino acids. CDR3: CASIDPQHF. The CDR3 coding sequence is TGTGCCAGCATAGACCCCCAGCATTTT.

At least ten counts were recorded for this clonotype. The rearrangement links TRBV19 to TRBJ2-1; D gene uncertain. Germline V lookup: CDR1 LNHDA, CDR2 SQIVND (reference sequence). The CDR3 loop spans 13 amino acids. The V gene lost 4 bases and the J gene lost 7 bases, with 11 bases spanning the gap. CDR3: CASSNRVRNEQFF. DNA for the CDR3: TGTGCCAGTAGTAATCGGGTAAGGAATGAGCAGTTCTTC. The whole variable domain, remainder taken from reference TRBV19 and TRBJ2-1, is DGGITQSPKYLFRKEGQNVTLSCEQNLNHDAMYWYRQDPGQGLRLIYYSQIVNDFQKGDIAEGYSVSREKKESFPLTVTSAQKNPTAFYLCASSNRVRNEQFFGPGTRLTVL.

This clonotype has ten or more counts. J is TRBJ2-1 and V is TRBV25-1; 8 nucleotides agree with TRBD1. The length of the CDR3 is 15 residues. J gave up 9 bases and V 5 bases, and 12 bases lay outside the gene matches. Per germline, CDR1 MGHDK and CDR2 SYGVNS. CDR3 region: CASSRSDRVGTEQFF. The CDR3 DNA is TGTGCCAGCAGTCGCTCGGACAGGGTCGGGACTGAGCAGTTCTTC. The full variable domain, rest sourced from reference TRBV25-1 and TRBJ2-1, is EADIYQTPRYLVIGTGKKITLECSQTMGHDKMYWYQQDPGMELHLIHYSYGVNSTEKGDLSSESTVSRIRTEHFPLTLESARPSHTSQYLCASSRSDRVGTEQFFGPGTRLTVL.

At least ten counts were recorded for this clonotype. CDR3 nucleotides: TGTGCCAGCAGCTTAGAGACTAGATACGAGCAGTACTTC. Translation gives CASSLETRYEQYF. The chain carries TRBV7-8 and TRBJ2-7; tentatively, D is TRBD2 (6 bases). The CDR3 runs to 13 residues. Per the germline V gene, CDR1 is SGHVS and CDR2 is FQNEAQ. V was pared by 1 base and J by 4 bases, with 8 bases between.

This clonotype appeared a single time. A clone one base away is much larger, so this may be a read error. The V and J genes are TRBV30 and TRBJ1-5; TRBD1 might be the D (5 bases). Per the germline V gene, CDR1 is GTSNPN and CDR2 is SVGIG (reference sequence). This CDR3 contains 16 residues. The DNA for the CDR3 is TGTGCCTGGAGTGTGGGGGGGGGAGGAGGATATCATCCCCAGCATTTT. Its protein is CAWSVGGGGGYHPQHF. Using reference TRBV30 and TRBJ1-5 for the parts outside the CDR3, the full variable domain is SQTIHQWPATLVQPVGSPLSLECTVEGTSNPNLYWYRQAAGRGLQLLFYSVGIGQISSEVPQNLSASRPQDRQFILSSKKLLLSDSGFYLCAWSVGGGGGYHPQHFGDGTRLSIL.

As to this clonotype: With only one base between it and a far larger clone, this is likely a read error. The chain recombines TRBV6-4 with TRBJ2-3, with D tentatively TRBD1 (6 bases). V was pared by 8 bases and J by 9 bases, with 15 bases between. Germline V gene sequence: CDR1 MRHNA, CDR2 SNTAGT. The CDR3 contains 12 residues. CDR3 sequence reads: CASYWGHGTQYF. CDR3 nucleotide sequence: TGTGCCAGCTACTGGGGACATGGAACGCAGTATTTT.

On this clonotype itself: This likely came from a read error, as a far larger clone is one base away. This chain uses TRBV6-8 with TRBJ2-3; weak D call: TRBD1 (7 bases). The CDR3 has 17 residues. The germline V gene encodes CDR1 MNHGY and CDR2 SAAAGT. Deletions cut 5 bases from V and 2 bases from J, with 20 bases between. The CDR3 spells CASSEKGAGPPTDTQYF. CDR3 bases: TGTGCCAGCAGTGAAAAGGGGGCGGGACCACCCACAGATACGCAGTATTTT.

Comments on this clonotype: A far larger clone is one base from this, pointing to a likely read error. This chain connects TRBV7-2 to TRBJ2-7; perhaps TRBD1 as D (5 bases). The CDR3 runs 16 residues. Germline assignment: CDR1 SGHTA and CDR2 FQGNSA. Trimming cost V 7 bases and J 3 bases, with 22 bases left between them. The CDR3 bases are TGTGCCAGCATTCCCGGCTCCAGGCAGGGAAACTACGAGCAGTACTTC. Translation: CASIPGSRQGNYEQYF. Combining the CDR3 with reference TRBV7-2 and TRBJ2-7 gives the whole variable domain GAGVSQSPSNKVTEKGKDVELRCDPISGHTALYWYRQSLGQGLEFLIYFQGNSAPDKSGLPSDRFSAERTGGSVSTLTIQRTQQEDSAVYLCASIPGSRQGNYEQYFGPGTRLTVT.